The 14 T cell receptor beta chains listed next were all sequenced from one sample in a study of cytomegalovirus exposure and HLA in healthy donors. This PCR relied on a set of 60 Vbeta primers and 13 Jbeta primers. Method: immunoSEQ multiplex PCR; TCRdb's copy keeps in-frame clones and lacks some. The repertoire has 160,000 or so clones, about 77% of them found once; the top ten carry roughly 9.3%. The source material was PBMCs. These receptors were taken from a man aged 18 to 29 in good health and CMV-seropositive.

V and J are TRBV5-4 and TRBJ1-4, with a tentative D call TRBD1 (6 bases). CDR3 size: 15 residues. The ends were cut back, 1 base at V and 7 bases at J, with 14 bases in the middle. In germline, CDR1 is SGHNT, CDR2 YYREEE (reference sequence). CDR3 sequence reads: CASSLLGGRGEKLFF. The CDR3 bases are TGTGCCAGCAGCTTGCTCGGGGGGCGGGGTGAAAAACTGTTTTTT. Full variable domain (rest looked up from reference TRBV5-4 and TRBJ1-4): ETGVTQSPTHLIKTRGQQVTLRCSSQSGHNTVSWYQQALGQGPQFIFQYYREEENGRGNFPPRFSGLQFPNYSSELNVNALELDDSALYLCASSLLGGRGEKLFFGSGTQLSVL.

The rearrangement links TRBV11-2 to TRBJ2-5; no clear D gene. Trimming left V 3 bases short and J 4 bases short, with 3 bases between. Germline V gene lookup returns CDR1 SGHAT and CDR2 FQNNGV. The CDR3 has 11 amino acids. CDR3 DNA: TGTGCCAGCAGCTTCCGAGAGACCCAGTACTTC. It codes for CASSFRETQYF.

The gene calls are TRBV7-9 and TRBJ2-2; a possible D gene is TRBD1 (6 bases). The CDR3 extends over 16 amino acids. With 4 bases removed from V and 1 base from J, the gap between germline ends came to 13 bases. In germline, CDR1 is SEHNR, CDR2 FQNEAQ (reference sequence). CDR3 loop: CASSSFGGRNTGELFF. Written as DNA, the CDR3 is TGTGCCAGCAGCTCGTTTGGGGGCCGGAACACCGGGGAGCTGTTTTTT. The full variable domain, its missing parts supplied by reference TRBV7-9 and TRBJ2-2, is DTGVSQNPRHKITKRGQNVTFRCDPISEHNRLYWYRQTLGQGPEFLTYFQNEAQLEKSRLLSDRFSAERPKGSFSTLEIQRTEQGDSAMYLCASSSFGGRNTGELFFGEGSRLTVL.

The rearrangement links TRBV18 to TRBJ2-1; TRBD2 agrees at 7 bases. J was trimmed by 7 bases and V by 5 bases; bases with no gene match: 8. The CDR3 loop spans 14 amino acids. The germline V gene has CDR1 KGHSH and CDR2 LQKENI. CDR3 region: CASSKSGVGNEQFF. The CDR3 DNA is TGTGCCAGCTCAAAAAGCGGGGTCGGGAATGAGCAGTTCTTC.

The chain recombines TRBV13 with TRBJ1-2, with unresolved D. Germline CDR1 is PRHDT and CDR2 is FYEKMQ (reference sequence). Trimming left V 7 bases short and J 7 bases short, with 16 bases between. CDR3 size: 13 residues. Here the CDR3 reads CASNRPGPGGYTF. The DNA for the CDR3 is TGTGCCAGCAACCGGCCTGGCCCGGGTGGCTACACCTTC.

The genes are TRBV9 and TRBJ2-7; 7 bases line up with TRBD2. The CDR3 has 15 amino acids. The trim removed 4 bases at V and 2 bases at J, leaving 9 bases unmatched. Germline V gives CDR1 SGDLS, CDR2 YYNGEE. In nucleotides, the CDR3 is TGTGCCAGCAGCCCTCGGACTAGTGCGGCCTACGAGCAGTACTTC. It codes for CASSPRTSAAYEQYF.

This clone came up a few times. The chain joins TRBV5-4 to TRBJ1-1; tentatively, D is TRBD1 (6 bases). CDR3 length: 13 amino acids. Trimming stripped 2 bases from V and 8 bases from J, with 13 bases between. Germline assignment: CDR1 SGHNT and CDR2 YYREEE (reference sequence). As DNA, the CDR3 is TGTGCCAGCAGCTTCGAGTCGCAGGGGGAAGCTTTCTTT. Translating it yields CASSFESQGEAFF.

The CDR3 protein is CASSPRNLAKNIQYF. The CDR3 DNA reads TGTGCCAGCAGCCCCAGGAACTTAGCCAAAAACATTCAGTACTTC. The chain has TRBV28 and TRBJ2-4; no clear D. V lost 6 bases and J lost 0, with 12 bases in between. This CDR3 has 15 residues. The germline V gene has CDR1 MDHEN and CDR2 SYDVKM.

The chain carries TRBV6-1 and TRBJ1-2; 7 nucleotides match TRBD1. From germline, CDR1 is MNHNS and CDR2 SASEGT. Trimming took 4 bases from V and 8 from J; bases not matched to a gene: 22. The CDR3 is made up of 18 amino acids. DNA for the CDR3: TGTGCCAGCAGTGGTCTAGGGGGCGGGTCGGTAACCCTACCAGGCTACACCTTC. This gives the protein CASSGLGGGSVTLPGYTF.

The chain couples TRBV20-1 to TRBJ1-1; D might be TRBD1 (6 bases). CDR3 length: 10 residues. The V and J ends lost 3 bases and 7 bases respectively, with 6 bases between them. The germline gives CDR1 DFQATT, CDR2 SNEGSKA (reference sequence). DNA for the CDR3: TGCAGTGCTAGGGACAGTGAAGCTTTCTTT. It specifies CSARDSEAFF.

This clone appeared a few times. The V gene is TRBV6-1, the J gene TRBJ1-2; D might be TRBD1 (5 bases). Germline-derived CDR1 and CDR2 are MNHNS and SASEGT. The V and J ends lost 4 bases and 8 bases respectively, with 20 bases between them. The CDR3 spans 15 residues. The CDR3 region is CASSGNEGDRYGYTF. For the CDR3, the DNA is TGTGCCAGCAGTGGAAATGAAGGGGATAGGTACGGCTACACCTTC.

In its sample, this clone was seen once. The rearrangement uses TRBV5-1 and TRBJ2-4, with a weak D call TRBD2 (5 bases). Germline lookup yields CDR1 SGHRS and CDR2 YFSETQ. Trimming cost V 0 bases and J 15 bases, with 16 bases left between them. There are 13 residues in the CDR3. The CDR3 reads CASSLASLFEGYF. The CDR3 nucleotides are TGCGCCAGCAGCTTGGCTAGTTTGTTTGAGGGGTACTTC. The whole variable domain, filled in from reference TRBV5-1 and TRBJ2-4, reads KAGVTQTPRYLIKTRGQQVTLSCSPISGHRSVSWYQQTPGQGLQFLFEYFSETQRNKGNFPGRFSGRQFSNSRSEMNVSTLELGDSALYLCASSLASLFEGYFGAGTRLSVL.

The V call is TRBV7-2, the J call TRBJ2-1; D possibly corresponds to TRBD2 (6 bases). The germline V gene has CDR1 SGHTA and CDR2 FQGNSA. This CDR3 is built from 13 residues. V dropped 3 bases and J dropped 8 bases, with 11 bases sitting between them. The chain's CDR3 is CASSLGGTDEQFF. The DNA of the CDR3 is TGTGCCAGCAGCTTGGGGGGTACGGATGAGCAGTTCTTC.

This chain links TRBV12-5 with TRBJ2-7; 7 bases map to TRBD1. This CDR3 contains 15 residues. Losses at the gene ends were 7 bases for V and 10 bases for J; bases not matched to a gene: 19. Looked up from germline, CDR1 is LGHNT and CDR2 is FRNRAP. The CDR3 nucleotides are TGTGCTAGTGCTCCGAATACCGGGACAGCTTATCCCCAGTACTTC. It yields the protein CASAPNTGTAYPQYF.